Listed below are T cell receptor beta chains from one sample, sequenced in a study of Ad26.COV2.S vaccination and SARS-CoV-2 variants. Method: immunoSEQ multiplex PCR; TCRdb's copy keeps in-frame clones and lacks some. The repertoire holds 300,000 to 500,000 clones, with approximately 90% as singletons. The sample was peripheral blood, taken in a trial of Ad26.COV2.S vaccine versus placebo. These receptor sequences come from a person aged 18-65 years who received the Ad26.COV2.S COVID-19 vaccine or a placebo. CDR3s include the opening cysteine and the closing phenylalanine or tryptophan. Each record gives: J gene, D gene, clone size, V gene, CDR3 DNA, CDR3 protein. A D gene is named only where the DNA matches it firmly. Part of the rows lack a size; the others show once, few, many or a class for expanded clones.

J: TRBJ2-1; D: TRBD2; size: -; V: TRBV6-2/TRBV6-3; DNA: TGTGCCAGCAGTCCGGGGGGCTCCTACAATGAGCAGTTCTTC; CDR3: CASSPGGSYNEQFF
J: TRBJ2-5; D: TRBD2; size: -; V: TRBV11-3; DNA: TGTGCCAGCAGCCAGAACACAGCGGGGGGGCGAGAGACCCAGTACTTC; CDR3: CASSQNTAGGRETQYF
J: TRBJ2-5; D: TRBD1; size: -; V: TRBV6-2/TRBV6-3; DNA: TGTGCCAGCAGTTACGCCGGGACAGGGGAGACCCAGTACTTC; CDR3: CASSYAGTGETQYF
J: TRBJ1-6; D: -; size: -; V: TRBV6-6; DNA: TGTGCCAGCAGTTCAGGGGATAATTCACCCCTCCACTTT; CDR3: CASSSGDNSPLHF
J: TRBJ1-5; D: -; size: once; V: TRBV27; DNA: TGTGCCAGCAGTCCCACAGGGACGTTCTATAGCAATCAGCCCCAGCATTTT; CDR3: CASSPTGTFYSNQPQHF
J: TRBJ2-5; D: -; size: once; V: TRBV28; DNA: TGTGCCAGCATCCCCGGGGGGCAGGGGTTGGAGACCCAGTACTTC; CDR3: CASIPGGQGLETQYF
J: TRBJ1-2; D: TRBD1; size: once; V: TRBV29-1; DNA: TGCAGCGTTGGTCAGGGGGACTATGGCTACACCTTC; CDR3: CSVGQGDYGYTF
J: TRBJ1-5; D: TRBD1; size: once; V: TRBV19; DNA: TGTGCCAGTAGCCTGGACAGGGAAAGCAATCAGCCCCAGCATTTT; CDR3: CASSLDRESNQPQHF
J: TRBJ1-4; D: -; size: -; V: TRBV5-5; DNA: TGTGCCAGCTGCCAATCTTTCATCGGGTCCCGGACGTGTGAAAAACTGTTTTTT; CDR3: CASCQSFIGSRTCEKLFF
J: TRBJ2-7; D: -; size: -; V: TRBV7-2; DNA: TGTGCCAGCAGCTTAGGGCGAGATTGGGAGCAGTACTTC; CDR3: CASSLGRDWEQYF
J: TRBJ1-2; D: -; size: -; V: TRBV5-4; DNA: TGTGCCAGCAGCTCTCCTCGGGACGGCCCAGGCTACACCTTC; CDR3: CASSSPRDGPGYTF
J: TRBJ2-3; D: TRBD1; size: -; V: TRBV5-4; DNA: TGTGCCAGCAGCCTGGGACAGGGGTTCAGCACAGATACGCAGTATTTT; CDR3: CASSLGQGFSTDTQYF
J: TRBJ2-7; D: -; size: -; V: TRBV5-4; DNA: TGTGCCAGCAGCTTGTCGGGCTTTTCCTACGAGCAGTACTTC; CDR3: CASSLSGFSYEQYF
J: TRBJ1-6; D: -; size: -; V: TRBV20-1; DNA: TGCAGTGCCAGTGGGACATCAGCCTCCTATAATTCACCCCTCCACTTT; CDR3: CSASGTSASYNSPLHF
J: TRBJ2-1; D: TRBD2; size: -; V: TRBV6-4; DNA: TGTGCCAGCAGTCTCCACGGGCGGGGGGGTTTTGAGCAGTTCTTC; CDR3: CASSLHGRGGFEQFF
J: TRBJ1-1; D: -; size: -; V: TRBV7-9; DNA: TGTGCCAGCAGCTTATTTCAGATGAACACTGAAGCTTTCTTT; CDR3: CASSLFQMNTEAFF
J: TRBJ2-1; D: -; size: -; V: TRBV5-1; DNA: TGCGCCAGCCAATCCCGGGGAAGCTCCTACAATGAGCAGTTCTTC; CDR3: CASQSRGSSYNEQFF